This T cell receptor beta chain was retrieved from a study of human T cells and chemical hapten exposure (dated by TCRdb to the early 2020s). Study-wide context: For sensitization, 2% DPC in acetone was applied to a roughly 2 cm by roughly 2 cm area of upper inner arm skin. For TCR sequencing, blood came from approximately 29 alopecia patients at anywhere from one to four time points (pre-sensitization, 2, 6 and 24 weeks). The study tracked peripheral blood TCR repertoire changes in vivo during primary and secondary sensitization to the hapten diphenylcyclopropenone (DPC) in alopecia patients. The patient cohort, mostly female, included alopecia areata with under or over 50% scalp involvement, alopecia totalis and alopecia universalis. Throughout the approximately 22-week study period, patients were also given weekly therapeutic DPC doses on the scalp. Blood samples were taken from patients before sensitization (week 0) and then at 2, 6 and about 24 weeks after DPC sensitization. Patch testing was done on the upper back using Finn chambers containing 0.01% DPC, and results were scored after 6 days according to International Contact Dermatitis Research Group standards. The libraries were sequenced as a pool, and the TCR yield per sample differed mostly because of small variations in library volumes within the pool. The investigation overall reported the following: Because all patients had alopecia, a presumed autoimmune disease, the immune response of the patients might differ from that of healthy individuals. Patch test score correlated positively with the number of PT1 expanded TCRs, reaching significance at thresholds 8, 16 and 32 but not at 4. Compared with pre-sensitization or healthy control sets, expanded TCRs formed significantly more large CDR3 similarity clusters, which is consistent with antigen-driven responses. No change with DPC sensitization was found in the number of TCRs above 1 in 1000 frequency, and no evidence of global repertoire structure alterations was found. Repeated subsampling changed both the strength of the expansion versus patch-test correlation and the threshold at which the correlation became significant.

Read against the paper, the sample's time point label means: patch test 2, 6 weeks after DPC sensitization. What the treatment or condition label conveys for this sample: therapeutic diphenylcyclopropenone sensitization with weekly scalp DPC. At each patch-test visit, blood was drawn before the patch test was applied. To be eligible, patients had to be aged 18 to 70, diagnosed with alopecia and judged suitable for DPC therapy, while pregnant patients were excluded. Unfractionated whole blood was collected in Tempus Blood RNA tubes, and total RNA was extracted from that blood. Preparation of the library involved RACE. The reads were generated on a NextSeq 500. During library preparation, unique molecular identifiers were attached to individual cDNA molecules so that TCRs could be counted quantitatively and reproducibly. From each blood RNA sample, both TCR alpha and TCR beta chains were sequenced. As for the authors' bioinformatics: The median number of TCRs per sample was roughly 98,000, ranging from roughly 20,000 to 700,000. V, J and CDR3 annotation of the TCR reads was carried out using the Decombinator software suite. For PS versus PT1 abundance plots, all samples were subsampled to the same number of TCRs (28,000). Expanded TCRs were defined as absent before sensitization and observed at least eight times at the 2-week time point. The public reads were run again by TCRdb, first through fastp at Q25 and then through MiXCR, and only productive beta chains were kept. Rows are combined by CDR3 protein, so each entry shows the most common genes and DNA. For this entry, the V and J calls and clone size follow TCRdb and not the study's own pipeline. The sample data list around 69,000 distinct CDR3 sequences, and roughly 8.5% of these were observed just once. The ten top clones hold around 3.6% of the sample.

The sample holds a few counts of this clonotype. Its cognate antigen has yet to be identified. One base away there is no much larger clone; base qualities are not given. This receptor was identified in a woman between 45 and 65 years old with alopecia areata. Some clones in this sample may be carry-over from other donors' samples. This material consisted of whole blood, taken in connection with sensitization to the hapten diphenylcyclopropenone (DPC).

The CDR3 here reads CASKGRTGGSEKLFF. In nucleotides, the sequence is TGTGCCAGCAAAGGCAGGACAGGGGGGAGTGAAAAACTGTTTTTT. The sequence is built from TRBV2 and TRBJ1-4, with 10 bases aligning to TRBD1. For CDR1 and CDR2, the germline V gene lists SNHLY and FYNNEI. The CDR3 starts with the cysteine, ends with the phenylalanine, and has 15 residues. Just the 45-base CDR3 DNA is kept, in frame starting at base 1. Clipping removes 7 bases from V and 7 bases from J, with 9 as the unmatched junction base count.